This TCR beta chain came from a study of T-cell reconstitution after alpha-beta-depleted transplantation in children. Per the germline V gene, CDR1 is MDHEN and CDR2 is SYDVKM. Trimming pared 4 bases from V and 4 bases from J, leaving 6 bases between. There are 12 residues in the CDR3. This clonotype was detected ten times or more. TCRbeta library preparation incorporated unique molecular identifiers. MiXCR, applied by TCRdb to the PCR reads, yields one record per CDR3 protein. The sample records 500,000 to 600,000 distinct CDR3 sequences, about 18% being singletons. The TCR originated in a human donor who donated a stem cell graft to a child with acute lymphoblastic leukemia. This specimen was PBMCs from the stem cell graft donor, taken from the stem cell graft. The chain is built from TRBV28 and TRBJ2-3; D is possibly TRBD1 (5 bases). Here the CDR3 reads CASSSGPDTQYF. For the CDR3, the DNA is TGTGCCAGCAGTTCAGGGCCAGATACGCAGTATTTT.